This passage covers 11 T cell receptor beta chains from one sample sequenced in a study of CD8 T cells in ankylosing spondylitis. TCRdb reprocessed the 5' RACE reads with MiXCR, giving one entry per CDR3 protein. The sample gives approximately 25,000 distinct CDR3 sequences, roughly 2.5% of which show up once; approximately 7.6% is in the top ten. Sequenced material: blood, either unsorted or a sorted T cell fraction (not recorded which). The receptors here all came from a female donor with ankylosing spondylitis or in good health (not recorded which).

Relative to its sample, this clonotype is medium-sized (0.01 to 0.1%). The chain uses TRBV9 and TRBJ2-1; 11 positions agree with TRBD2. J gave up 7 bases and V 4 bases, and 7 bases lay outside the gene matches. Germline V lookup: CDR1 SGDLS, CDR2 YYNGEE. This CDR3 is 15 amino acids long. CDR3 in amino acids: CASSKGLADRNEQFF. The CDR3 DNA reads TGTGCCAGCAGCAAGGGACTAGCGGACCGGAATGAGCAGTTCTTC. Supplemented by reference TRBV9 and TRBJ2-1, the full variable domain reads DSGVTQTPKHLITATGQRVTLRCSPRSGDLSVYWYQQSLDQGLQFLIQYYNGEERAKGNILERFSAQQFPDLHSELNLSSLELGDSALYFCASSKGLADRNEQFFGPGTRLTVL.

This clonotype was counted ten times or more. V gene TRBV9 combines with J gene TRBJ2-7; 9 bases align to TRBD2. Germline V lookup: CDR1 SGDLS, CDR2 YYNGEE. Trimming at V came to 0 bases and at J to 1 base, leaving 2 bases not matched to a gene. The CDR3 runs to 15 residues. The CDR3 DNA is TGTGCCAGCAGCGTAGAGAGCGGGAGGTCCTACGAGCAGTACTTC. This gives the protein CASSVESGRSYEQYF.

In its sample, this clonotype was seen many times. The V gene is TRBV9, the J gene TRBJ2-7; possibly TRBD2 for D (6 bases). V was cut by 4 bases and J by 7 bases, with 21 bases left in between. The CDR3 has 15 amino acids. Germline V gene lookup returns CDR1 SGDLS and CDR2 YYNGEE. This CDR3 reads CASSPRNGGTGEQYF. CDR3 sequence (DNA): TGTGCCAGCAGCCCCCGAAACGGGGGTACTGGGGAGCAGTACTTC.

The sample holds many counts of this clonotype. The chain's CDR3 is CASSVGAGNFYNEQFF. In DNA form, the CDR3 reads TGTGCCAGCAGCGTAGGAGCCGGGAACTTCTACAATGAGCAGTTCTTC. The gene calls are TRBV9 and TRBJ2-1, with D perhaps matching TRBD2 (5 bases). V was cut by 0 bases and J by 3 bases, with 13 bases left in between. This CDR3 comprises 16 residues. Germline V gene lookup returns CDR1 SGDLS and CDR2 YYNGEE.

This clonotype showed up many times. The rearrangement links TRBV9 to TRBJ2-2, with a tentative D call TRBD1 (6 bases). Looked up from germline, CDR1 is SGDLS and CDR2 is YYNGEE. The CDR3 is made up of 15 amino acids. Trimming removed 3 bases from V and 4 bases from J, with 13 bases in between. In nucleotides, the CDR3 is TGTGCCAGCAGCGCCCAGGGACACCGCACCGGGGAGCTGTTTTTT. This gives the protein CASSAQGHRTGELFF.

This clonotype was observed at least ten times. The rearrangement links TRBV9 to TRBJ2-5; 12 bases are a match to TRBD2. The CDR3 loop spans 15 amino acids. From germline, CDR1 is SGDLS and CDR2 YYNGEE. The ends lost 4 bases at V and 4 bases at J; junction bases unmatched: 5. The CDR3 region is CASSPSGGAIETQYF. CDR3 sequence (DNA): TGTGCCAGCAGCCCTAGCGGGGGGGCGATAGAGACCCAGTACTTC.

This clonotype has ten or more counts. The chain carries TRBV9 and TRBJ2-1; 12 bases align to TRBD2. CDR1 and CDR2 from the germline V gene are SGDLS and YYNGEE. CDR3 length: 20 residues. V shed 3 bases, J shed 3 bases, and the junction held 16 bases outside the gene matches. CDR3 sequence: CASSAPLPTSGGRYYNEQFF. CDR3 in DNA: TGTGCCAGCAGCGCACCCCTCCCGACTAGCGGGGGCCGATACTACAATGAGCAGTTCTTC.

This clonotype has ten or more counts. The chain carries TRBV9 and TRBJ2-1; 8 bases map to TRBD2. The V gene end was trimmed by 4 bases and the J gene end by 8 bases; junction bases not matched to a gene: 11. Per the germline V gene, CDR1 is SGDLS and CDR2 is YYNGEE. This CDR3 is 15 amino acids long. The CDR3 spells CASSPRLAGRDEQFF. Here the CDR3 DNA reads TGTGCCAGCAGCCCCCGACTAGCCGGGAGGGATGAGCAGTTCTTC.

This clonotype was seen repeatedly, ten times or more. The gene calls are TRBV9 and TRBJ2-6, with 7 nucleotides matching TRBD1. The V gene end was trimmed by 4 bases and the J gene end by 0 bases; junction bases not matched to a gene: 7. The CDR3 totals 17 residues. Germline V gene sequence: CDR1 SGDLS, CDR2 YYNGEE. The CDR3 sequence: CASSPWDSHSGANVLTF. DNA for the CDR3: TGTGCCAGCAGCCCATGGGACAGCCACTCTGGGGCCAACGTCCTGACTTTC.

This clonotype was counted many times. The V call is TRBV9, the J call TRBJ2-4; perhaps TRBD2 as D (5 bases). V lost 0 bases and J lost 10, with 17 bases in between. Germline CDR1 SGDLS, CDR2 YYNGEE. The CDR3 runs 15 residues. This CDR3 reads CASSVAMGAPAIQYF. CDR3 in DNA: TGTGCCAGCAGCGTAGCTATGGGAGCGCCTGCAATTCAGTACTTC.

This clonotype has at least ten counts. The V call is TRBV9, the J call TRBJ1-5; a weak D match, TRBD1 (6 bases). Trimming took 3 bases from V and 4 from J, leaving 8 bases between them. The CDR3 consists of 13 residues. CDR1 is SGDLS and CDR2 is YYNGEE in the germline V gene. The DNA of the CDR3 is TGTGCCAGCAGCGGACAGGTAAATCAGCCCCAGCATTTT. Protein: CASSGQVNQPQHF.